The 9 T cell receptor beta chains below were found in one sample sequenced in a study of T-cell reconstitution after alpha-beta-depleted transplantation in children. TCRbeta library preparation incorporated unique molecular identifiers. Using its own MiXCR run on the PCR reads, TCRdb lists one record per CDR3 protein. The table lists about 980,000 distinct CDR3 sequences, roughly 31% of them singletons, with roughly 31% in the top ten. Sequenced here: PBMCs, mostly from graft donor cells, sampled 360 days after TCRalphabeta/CD19-depleted stem cell transplant. The origin of the receptors is a boy under two years old who had a stem cell transplant for SCID, so the T cells may come from the graft donor.

A few counts support this clonotype. The chain joins TRBV10-3 to TRBJ1-2, with D unresolved. The CDR3 extends over 12 amino acids. V lost 3 bases and J lost 8, with 10 bases in between. CDR1 and CDR2 (germline): ENHRY, SYGVKD. DNA for the CDR3: TGTGCCATCAGTGACAGTCCTGGGGGCTACACCTTC. It codes for CAISDSPGGYTF.

The CDR3: CASSYSGGNYEQYF. In DNA form, the CDR3 reads TGTGCCAGCAGTTACTCGGGGGGGAACTACGAGCAGTACTTC. V and J are TRBV6-5 and TRBJ2-7, with 7 bases lining up with TRBD2. The germline V gene has CDR1 MNHEY and CDR2 SVGAGI. V trimming: 0 bases; J trimming: 3 bases; junction bases outside the gene matches: 2. The CDR3 has 14 amino acids.

The sample holds a few counts of this clonotype. The chain carries TRBV6-1 and TRBJ2-3; tentative D call: TRBD1 (6 bases). Trimming stripped 5 bases from V and 0 bases from J, with 12 bases between. This CDR3 comprises 15 residues. Germline-derived CDR1 and CDR2 are MNHNS and SASEGT. CDR3 DNA: TGTGCCAGCAGTCGGACAGCTTACAGCACAGATACGCAGTATTTT. This sequence encodes CASSRTAYSTDTQYF.

This chain connects TRBV5-1 to TRBJ2-7; tentatively, D is TRBD2 (7 bases). Germline-derived CDR1 and CDR2 are SGHRS and YFSETQ. Between the trimmed V and J ends, which lost 0 bases and 6 bases, there was a span of 13 bases. This CDR3 has 14 residues. This CDR3 reads CASSLDGGLSEQYF. DNA for the CDR3: TGCGCCAGCAGCTTGGACGGGGGGCTTAGCGAGCAGTACTTC.

The J gene is TRBJ2-5, the V gene TRBV7-6; D not resolved. Germline CDR1 reads SGHVS; CDR2 reads FNYEAQ. This CDR3 has 15 amino acids. The germline V and J ends were trimmed by 1 base and 1 base, with 10 bases remaining between them. Written as DNA, the CDR3 is TGTGCCAGCAGCTTAGTCGGCCCCATCCAAGAGACCCAGTACTTC. Protein: CASSLVGPIQETQYF.

The table lists this clonotype with a few counts. This chain links TRBV5-5 with TRBJ2-3, with TRBD1 matching over 8 bases. Germline V gene sequence: CDR1 SGHKS, CDR2 YYEKEE (reference sequence). This CDR3 is 15 amino acids long. V trimming: 3 bases; J trimming: 3 bases; junction bases outside the gene matches: 6. The CDR3 here is CASSSTTGATDTQYF. The CDR3 bases are TGTGCCAGCAGCTCGACGACAGGGGCAACAGATACGCAGTATTTT.

This clonotype was observed a few times. The V call is TRBV28, the J call TRBJ1-1; D perhaps matches TRBD1 (6 bases). The CDR3 is made up of 14 amino acids. Per germline, CDR1 MDHEN and CDR2 SYDVKM. The V and J ends lost 2 bases and 4 bases respectively, with 11 bases between them. CDR3: CASSLGEGGTEAFF. The CDR3 nucleotides read TGTGCCAGCAGTTTAGGGGAAGGGGGCACTGAAGCTTTCTTT.

The V gene is TRBV29-1, the J gene TRBJ1-5; D unresolved. From germline, CDR1 is SQVTM and CDR2 ANQGSEA. V was pared by 0 bases and J by 3 bases, with 6 bases between. The CDR3 runs to 13 residues. CDR3 loop: CSVEEGFNQPQHF. In nucleotides, the CDR3 is TGCAGCGTTGAAGAGGGGTTCAATCAGCCCCAGCATTTT.

The chain combines TRBV30 with TRBJ2-5; D uncertain. From germline, CDR1 is GTSNPN and CDR2 SVGIG (reference sequence). Trimming cost V 0 bases and J 5 bases, with 7 bases left between them. This CDR3 contains 12 residues. This CDR3 is CAWSVLWETQYF. For the CDR3, the DNA is TGTGCCTGGAGTGTACTCTGGGAGACCCAGTACTTC.